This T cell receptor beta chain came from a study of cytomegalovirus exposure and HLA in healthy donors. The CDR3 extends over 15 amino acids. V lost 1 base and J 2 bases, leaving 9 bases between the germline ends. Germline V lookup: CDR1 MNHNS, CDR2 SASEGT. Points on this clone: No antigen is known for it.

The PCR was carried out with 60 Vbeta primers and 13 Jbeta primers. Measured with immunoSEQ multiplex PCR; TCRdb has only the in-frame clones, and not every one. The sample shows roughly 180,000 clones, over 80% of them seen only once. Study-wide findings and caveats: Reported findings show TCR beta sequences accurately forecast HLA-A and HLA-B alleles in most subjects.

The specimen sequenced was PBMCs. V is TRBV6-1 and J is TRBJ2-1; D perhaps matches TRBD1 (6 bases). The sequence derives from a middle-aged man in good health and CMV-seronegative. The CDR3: CASSEGDNPYNEQFF. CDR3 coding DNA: TGTGCCAGCAGTGAAGGGGACAACCCCTACAATGAGCAGTTCTTC.